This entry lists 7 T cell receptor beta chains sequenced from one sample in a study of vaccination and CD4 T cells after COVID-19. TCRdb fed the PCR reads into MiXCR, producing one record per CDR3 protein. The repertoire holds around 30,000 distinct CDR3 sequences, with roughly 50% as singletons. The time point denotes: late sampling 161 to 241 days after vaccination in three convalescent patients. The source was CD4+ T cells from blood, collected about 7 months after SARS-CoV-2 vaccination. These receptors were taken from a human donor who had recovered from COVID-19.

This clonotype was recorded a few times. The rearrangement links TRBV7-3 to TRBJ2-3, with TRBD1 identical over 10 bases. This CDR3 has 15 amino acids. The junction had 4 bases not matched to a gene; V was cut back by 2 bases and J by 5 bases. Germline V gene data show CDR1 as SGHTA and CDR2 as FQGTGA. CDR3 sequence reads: CASSLGTGVRDTQYF. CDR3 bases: TGTGCCAGCAGCTTAGGGACAGGGGTTCGAGATACGCAGTATTTT.

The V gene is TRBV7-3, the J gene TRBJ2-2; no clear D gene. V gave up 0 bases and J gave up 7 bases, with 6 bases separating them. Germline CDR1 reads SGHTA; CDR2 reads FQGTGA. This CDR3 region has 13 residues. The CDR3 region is CASSLTSNGELFF. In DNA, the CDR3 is TGTGCCAGCAGCTTAACTAGCAACGGGGAGCTGTTTTTT. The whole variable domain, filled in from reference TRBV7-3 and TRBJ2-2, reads GAGVSQTPSNKVTEKGKYVELRCDPISGHTALYWYRQSLGQGPEFLIYFQGTGAADDSGLPNDRFFAVRPEGSVSTLKIQRTERGDSAVYLCASSLTSNGELFFGEGSRLTVL.

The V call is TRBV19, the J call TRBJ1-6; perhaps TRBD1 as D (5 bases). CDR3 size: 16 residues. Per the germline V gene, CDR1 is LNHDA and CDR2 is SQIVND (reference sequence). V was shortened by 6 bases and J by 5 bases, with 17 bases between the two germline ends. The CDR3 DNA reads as TGTGCCAGTAGCCTGAGAGTACAGGCGAATAATTCACCCCTCCACTTT. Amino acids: CASSLRVQANNSPLHF.

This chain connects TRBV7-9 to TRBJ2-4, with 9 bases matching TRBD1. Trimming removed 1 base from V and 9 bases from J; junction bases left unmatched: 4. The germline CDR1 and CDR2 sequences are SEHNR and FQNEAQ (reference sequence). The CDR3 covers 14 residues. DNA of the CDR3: TGTGCCAGCAGCTTAGTGGGACAGGGCACCATTCAGTACTTC. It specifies CASSLVGQGTIQYF.

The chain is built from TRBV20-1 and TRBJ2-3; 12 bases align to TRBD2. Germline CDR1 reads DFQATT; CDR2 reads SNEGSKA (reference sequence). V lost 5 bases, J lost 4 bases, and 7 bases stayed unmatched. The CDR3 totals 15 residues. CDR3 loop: CSAPLAGGPPDTQYF. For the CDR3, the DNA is TGCAGTGCTCCTCTAGCGGGAGGGCCGCCAGATACGCAGTATTTT.

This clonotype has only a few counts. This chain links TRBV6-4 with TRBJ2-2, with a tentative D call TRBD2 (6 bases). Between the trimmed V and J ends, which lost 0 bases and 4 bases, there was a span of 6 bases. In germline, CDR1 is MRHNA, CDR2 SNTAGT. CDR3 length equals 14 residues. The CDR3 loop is CASSDSTSTGELFF. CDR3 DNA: TGTGCCAGCAGTGACTCGACTAGCACCGGGGAGCTGTTTTTT.

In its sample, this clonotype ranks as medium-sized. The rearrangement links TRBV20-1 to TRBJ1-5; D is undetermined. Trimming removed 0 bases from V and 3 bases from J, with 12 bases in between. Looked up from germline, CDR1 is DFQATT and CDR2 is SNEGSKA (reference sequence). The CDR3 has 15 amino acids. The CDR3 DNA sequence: TGCAGTGCTAGAGACTACAAACAAGTCAATCAGCCCCAGCATTTT. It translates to CSARDYKQVNQPQHF.